What follows are 14 T cell receptor beta chains derived from one specimen sequenced in a study of blood T cells in healthy people across ages. Then a second PCR, running roughly 7 to 11 cycles, was carried out with a sample-barcoded 5' primer and a J-beta primer mix. TCRdb re-analysed the 5' RACE reads in MiXCR, keeping a single row per CDR3 protein. The sample includes around 800,000 distinct CDR3 sequences, roughly 24% of them seen just once. This sample also appeared in a second study, on T cells of mothers and their children.

Sample: blood. These receptors were obtained from a boy between 10 and 17 years old in good health.

This clonotype was detected only a few times. This chain joins TRBV9 and TRBJ2-3; 8 bases fit TRBD1. V lost 4 bases, J lost 1 base, and 11 bases stayed unmatched. Germline V gene sequence: CDR1 SGDLS, CDR2 YYNGEE. This CDR3 has 17 residues. The CDR3, as DNA: TGTGCCAGCAGCTTAAGGGGGAAGACAGGGGGCACAGATACGCAGTATTTT. Translated: CASSLRGKTGGTDTQYF.

This clonotype has only a few counts. The gene calls are TRBV5-1 and TRBJ1-1, with D possibly matching TRBD1 (6 bases). The length of the CDR3 is 16 residues. Trimming removed 0 bases at V and 2 bases at J, with 14 bases between. Germline CDR1 is SGHRS and CDR2 is YFSETQ. CDR3 sequence: CASSLVGQGANTEAFF. CDR3 DNA: TGCGCCAGCAGCTTGGTGGGACAAGGGGCTAACACTGAAGCTTTCTTT.

This clonotype came up a few times. The rearrangement joins TRBV28 to TRBJ1-5; D uncertain. This CDR3 comprises 14 residues. Trimming left V 7 bases short and J 0 bases short, with 10 bases between. CDR1 and CDR2 from the germline V gene are MDHEN and SYDVKM. CDR3 coding DNA: TGTGCCAGCAAACGGCGGGTTAGCAATCAGCCCCAGCATTTT. It is translated as CASKRRVSNQPQHF.

This clonotype was detected a few times. The rearrangement joins TRBV7-9 to TRBJ1-4; D is perhaps TRBD1 (5 bases). Germline V CDR1 and CDR2: SEHNR, FQNEAQ (reference sequence). The CDR3 runs 14 residues. V was cut by 5 bases and J by 8 bases, with 15 bases left in between. The CDR3 DNA reads as TGTGCCAGCAGCGAACCTTGGACACCAGAAAAACTGTTTTTT. Protein sequence: CASSEPWTPEKLFF.

The chain has TRBV5-1 and TRBJ2-5; 7 bases match TRBD1. The tail of the sequence fits TRBJ2-1 better, so the J call may be wrong. This CDR3 comprises 15 residues. From germline, CDR1 is SGHRS and CDR2 YFSETQ. CDR3 in amino acids: CASSLGEGAQNEQFF. The CDR3 bases are TGCGCCAGCAGCTTGGGTGAGGGGGCTCAAAATGAGCAGTTCTTC.

In this sample, this clonotype turned up a few times. The V gene is TRBV11-2, the J gene TRBJ2-1, with 15 positions matching TRBD2. The end of the DNA fits TRBJ2-5 better, so the J call may be wrong. Germline V gene sequence: CDR1 SGHAT, CDR2 FQNNGV. CDR3 length equals 17 residues. The CDR3 bases are TGTGCCAGCAGCTTCACACGGACTAGCGGGGGGGGAGAGACCCAGTACTTC. The encoded protein is CASSFTRTSGGGETQYF.

There are a few counts of this clonotype. This chain links TRBV7-3 with TRBJ1-2; tentative D call: TRBD1 (5 bases). Germline CDR1 is SGHTA and CDR2 is FQGTGA. This CDR3 region has 15 residues. V was clipped by 2 bases and J by 8 bases, with 18 bases between them. The CDR3 reads CASSLGANGLDGYTF. In DNA form, the CDR3 reads TGTGCCAGCAGCTTAGGGGCTAATGGTCTCGACGGCTACACCTTC.

V gene TRBV25-1 combines with J gene TRBJ2-7; D is possibly TRBD1 (5 bases). The CDR3 is made up of 16 amino acids. The V gene's germline CDR1 is MGHDK and CDR2 SYGVNS. The V end lost 5 bases, the J end lost 2 bases, and 19 bases lay between the germline ends. CDR3 amino acids: CASSQGRGYNPYEQYF. The CDR3 DNA reads TGTGCCAGCAGTCAAGGTAGGGGATATAATCCCTACGAGCAGTACTTC.

The chain has TRBV7-3 and TRBJ2-3; 7 nucleotides agree with TRBD2. CDR3 length: 17 residues. V shed 5 bases, J shed 1 base, and the junction held 12 bases outside the gene matches. From germline, CDR1 is SGHTA and CDR2 FQGTGA. CDR3 region: CASSPEGAGVGTDTQYF. As DNA, the CDR3 is TGTGCCAGCAGCCCCGAAGGGGCGGGAGTGGGCACAGATACGCAGTATTTT. Full variable domain (outside the CDR3, taken from reference TRBV7-3 and TRBJ2-3): GAGVSQTPSNKVTEKGKYVELRCDPISGHTALYWYRQSLGQGPEFLIYFQGTGAADDSGLPNDRFFAVRPEGSVSTLKIQRTERGDSAVYLCASSPEGAGVGTDTQYFGPGTRLTVL.

CDR3 protein: CSVEGYQGDFNEQFF. As DNA, the CDR3 is TGCAGCGTTGAAGGATACCAGGGTGATTTTAATGAGCAGTTCTTC. This chain connects TRBV29-1 to TRBJ2-1; a possible D gene is TRBD1 (5 bases). Germline V lookup: CDR1 SQVTM, CDR2 ANQGSEA. The V and J ends lost 1 base and 7 bases respectively, with 17 bases between them. This CDR3 contains 15 residues.

This clonotype appeared a few times. The chain combines TRBV4-1 with TRBJ2-7; D possibly corresponds to TRBD1 (5 bases). This CDR3 is built from 15 residues. V was shortened by 1 base and J by 3 bases, with 13 bases between the two germline ends. Per germline, CDR1 MGHRA and CDR2 YSYEKL. CDR3 bases: TGCGCCAGCAGCCAAGGGGGCAGGGTAGGCTACGAGCAGTACTTC. This codes for CASSQGGRVGYEQYF.

The rearrangement links TRBV12-3 or TRBV12-4 to TRBJ1-2; 12 bases are a match to TRBD1. The CDR3 consists of 16 residues. With 3 bases clipped from V and 5 bases from J, the junction kept 7 bases outside the gene matches. The CDR3, as DNA: TGTGCCAGCAGTTTTACGGGGACAGGGGGCGGATATGGCTACACCTTC. It encodes CASSFTGTGGGYGYTF.

Only a few counts were recorded for this clonotype. The chain couples TRBV7-3 to TRBJ2-3, with 11 bases lining up with TRBD2. The CDR3 totals 16 residues. V gave up 4 bases and J gave up 6 bases; unmatched junction bases: 9. CDR1 and CDR2 (germline): SGHTA, FQGTGA. The CDR3 is CASSSNPGTSGDTQYF. CDR3 sequence (DNA): TGTGCCAGCAGCTCCAACCCCGGGACTAGCGGCGATACGCAGTATTTT.

The V call is TRBV5-5, the J call TRBJ2-7, with 10 nucleotides matching TRBD2. V was clipped by 5 bases and J by 0 bases; unmatched bases: 11. The germline V gene has CDR1 SGHKS and CDR2 YYEKEE (reference sequence). This CDR3 is 17 amino acids long. The CDR3 region is CASRPIAGGYTSYEQYF. In DNA, the CDR3 is TGTGCCAGCAGACCGATAGCGGGGGGCTACACCTCCTACGAGCAGTACTTC. Variable domain in full (rest from reference TRBV5-5 and TRBJ2-7): DAGVTQSPTHLIKTRGQQVTLRCSPISGHKSVSWYQQVLGQGPQFIFQYYEKEERGRGNFPDRFSARQFPNYSSELNVNALLLGDSALYLCASRPIAGGYTSYEQYFGPGTRLTVT.